This TCR beta chain was captured in a study of blood T cell repertoires in COVID-19. In the study overall: From T cells, B-cell-depleted T cells, or PBMCs came the material, which was cDNA or gDNA.

Per the original data handling: It was from reference gene primer amplification that nucleated cell counts were estimated. Sequencing was performed with immunoSEQ multiplex PCR; in TCRdb, only in-frame clones are kept and a portion is missing. From that table come the V and J calls and clone size; the DNA was used to work out D and trimming. The repertoire has about 400,000 clones, 89% of them found once; the top ten carry more than 1%. CDR3 length: 14 amino acids. The germline CDR1 and CDR2 sequences are GTSNPN and SVGIG (reference sequence). With 3 bases removed from V and 3 bases from J, the gap between germline ends came to 11 bases.

This TCR was recovered from a man aged 40-49 years with acute or convalescent COVID-19. The specimen sequenced was peripheral blood. The chain uses TRBV30 and TRBJ2-2; TRBD2 might be the D (6 bases). The DNA of the CDR3 is TGTGCCTGGAGGAAGACTAGGGACACCGGGGAGCTGTTTTTT. Translated: CAWRKTRDTGELFF.